This passage covers 32 T cell receptor beta chains from one sample sequenced in a study of shared clonotypes between healthy human individuals. Here immunoSEQ multiplex PCR was the method, and the copy in TCRdb shows in-frame clones only, minus some. The table shows more than 900,000 clones, with more than 75% occurring only once. The sample was memory CD4+ T cells from PBMCs. Subset defined: CD45RA-negative fraction. Receptor source: a man younger than 35 in good health. Some clones in this sample may be carry-over from other donors' samples.

This chain connects TRBV18 to TRBJ1-4, with 8 bases that match TRBD1. Germline V gene lookup returns CDR1 KGHSH and CDR2 LQKENI. The CDR3 extends over 16 amino acids. V lost 1 base, J lost 7 bases, and 8 bases stayed unmatched. CDR3 protein: CASSPLRTGLSEKLFF. The CDR3 DNA follows: TGTGCCAGCTCACCACTGCGGACAGGGCTCTCTGAAAAACTGTTTTTT.

This clone was observed a single time. The rearrangement joins TRBV5-5 to TRBJ1-5; tentatively, D is TRBD1 (5 bases). The length of the CDR3 is 14 residues. CDR1 is SGHKS and CDR2 is YYEKEE in the germline V gene (reference sequence). V was cut by 4 bases and J by 4 bases, with 12 bases left in between. The CDR3 sequence: CASSPGTENQPQHF. CDR3 DNA sequence: TGTGCCAGCAGCCCTGGGACGGAGAATCAGCCCCAGCATTTT.

The J gene is TRBJ1-5, the V gene TRBV2; D is perhaps TRBD1 (5 bases). This CDR3 is 15 amino acids long. V was cut by 4 bases and J by 1 base, with 11 bases left in between. Germline assignment: CDR1 SNHLY and CDR2 FYNNEI. The DNA for the CDR3 is TGTGCCAGCAGTGGGCAGGGCTGGAGCAATCAGCCCCAGCATTTT. The encoded protein is CASSGQGWSNQPQHF.

This clone was recorded once. The V gene is TRBV29-1, the J gene TRBJ2-1; 7 nucleotides agree with TRBD2. The germline gives CDR1 SQVTM, CDR2 ANQGSEA. V lost 6 bases, J lost 10 bases, and 9 bases stayed unmatched. The CDR3 covers 12 residues. In nucleotides, the CDR3 is TGCAGCGTGACACAAGGGAGGGGAGAGCAGTTCTTC. Protein: CSVTQGRGEQFF.

As concerns this clone: A much more abundant neighbour one base away suggests this may be a read error. The V and J genes are TRBV14 and TRBJ1-1; D is uncertain. The V gene's germline CDR1 is SGHDN and CDR2 FVKESK. Trimming cost V 2 bases and J 0 bases, with 4 bases left between them. This CDR3 has 13 residues. This chain's CDR3 is CASSQYMNTEAFF. In nucleotides, the CDR3 is TGTGCCAGCAGCCAATACATGAACACTGAAGCTTTCTTT.

The CDR3 sequence is CASRDPPGGYTF. In nucleotides, the CDR3 is TGTGCCAGCAGGGACCCGCCCGGCGGCTACACCTTC. The rearrangement uses TRBV6-5 and TRBJ1-2; D is undetermined. Trimming took 6 bases from V and 8 from J, leaving 13 bases between them. The CDR3 extends over 12 amino acids. Germline CDR1 and CDR2: MNHEY and SVGAGI.

The V gene is TRBV10-2, the J gene TRBJ2-1; weak D call: TRBD1 (6 bases). The V gene lost 5 bases and the J gene lost 3 bases, with 14 bases spanning the gap. This CDR3 contains 15 residues. Germline CDR1 is WSHSY and CDR2 is SAAADI. The CDR3: CASSMGQGGYNEQFF. DNA for the CDR3: TGCGCCAGCAGTATGGGACAAGGAGGCTACAATGAGCAGTTCTTC.

This clone was counted once. At the DNA level, this CDR3 is encoded by other sequences in the same sample as well. The gene calls are TRBV7-9 and TRBJ2-7; D might be TRBD1 (6 bases). This CDR3 is built from 12 residues. V was pared by 6 bases and J by 4 bases, with 10 bases between. The germline V gene encodes CDR1 SEHNR and CDR2 FQNEAQ (reference sequence). The CDR3 loop is CASSSGQYEQYF. Here the CDR3 DNA reads TGTGCCAGCAGTTCCGGACAGTACGAGCAGTACTTC.

This chain connects TRBV28 to TRBJ1-5; D is perhaps TRBD1 (5 bases). Germline lookup yields CDR1 MDHEN and CDR2 SYDVKM. V was cut by 6 bases and J by 5 bases, with 20 bases left in between. The CDR3 sequence is 16 residues long. DNA for the CDR3: TGTGCCAGCAGCTCTCGGGGGGGAGGGAGTTATCAGCCCCAGCATTTT. Its protein product is CASSSRGGGSYQPQHF.

The CDR3 loop reads CASSPGGVTGELFF. The CDR3, as DNA: TGTGCCAGCAGCCCCGGGGGGGTCACCGGGGAGCTGTTTTTT. The chain links TRBV7-3 to TRBJ2-2, with 8 positions matching TRBD2. The CDR3 totals 14 residues. J lost 4 bases, V lost 5 bases, and 3 bases had no gene match. Germline CDR1 and CDR2: SGHTA and FQGTGA. Filled out from reference TRBV7-3 and TRBJ2-2, the complete variable domain reads GAGVSQTPSNKVTEKGKYVELRCDPISGHTALYWYRQSLGQGPEFLIYFQGTGAADDSGLPNDRFFAVRPEGSVSTLKIQRTERGDSAVYLCASSPGGVTGELFFGEGSRLTVL.

This chain's CDR3 is CAWRGPPGGREQYF. The DNA for the CDR3 is TGTGCCTGGAGGGGTCCTCCAGGGGGCCGCGAGCAGTACTTC. The rearrangement links TRBV30 to TRBJ2-7; 8 bases line up with TRBD1. Germline CDR1 is GTSNPN and CDR2 is SVGIG (reference sequence). V lost 3 bases and J lost 6; bases outside the gene matches: 10. The CDR3 runs to 14 residues.

The table lists this clone with a few counts. This chain connects TRBV16 to TRBJ1-2, with no clear D. Per germline, CDR1 KGHSY and CDR2 FQNENV. V dropped 3 bases and J dropped 3 bases, with 8 bases sitting between them. The CDR3 consists of 13 residues. The CDR3 DNA sequence: TGTGCCAGCAGCCACGGAGGGCACTATGGCTACACCTTC. It yields the protein CASSHGGHYGYTF.

This clone was recorded at least ten times. The chain links TRBV6-5 to TRBJ1-1, with D maybe TRBD1 (5 bases). Germline-derived CDR1 and CDR2 are MNHEY and SVGAGI. V lost 7 bases to trimming and J lost 3 bases, with 12 bases between them. The CDR3 runs to 13 residues. CDR3 loop: CASTILGDTEAFF. The CDR3 DNA sequence: TGTGCCAGCACCATACTAGGGGACACTGAAGCTTTCTTT.

DNA for the CDR3: TGTGCCAGCAGTGTGGCGGGAGGCCCCGAGCAGTTCTTC. This codes for CASSVAGGPEQFF. The chain uses TRBV6-1 and TRBJ2-1, with 8 bases fitting TRBD2. In germline, CDR1 is MNHNS, CDR2 SASEGT. With V trimmed by 4 bases and J by 10 bases, 6 bases remained unmatched. The CDR3 is made up of 13 amino acids.

For this clone: A far bigger clonotype differs at one base, so this is likely a read error. Additional DNA sequences in this sample encode the identical CDR3. CDR3 in DNA: TGCGCCAGCTCTAGCCTAGGAGGGACCTCTGGGGCCAACGTCCTGACTTTC. Translating gives CASSSLGGTSGANVLTF. The rearrangement uses TRBV18 and TRBJ2-6; D may be TRBD2 (6 bases). Germline V CDR1 and CDR2: KGHSH, LQKENI. CDR3 length equals 17 residues. The whole variable domain, remainder taken from reference TRBV18 and TRBJ2-6, is NAGVMQNPRHLVRRRGQEARLRCSPMKGHSHVYWYRQLPEEGLKFMVYLQKENIIDESGMPKERFSAEFPKEGPSILRIQQVVRGDSAAYFCASSSLGGTSGANVLTFGAGSRLTVL.

The genes are TRBV18 and TRBJ2-2, with D tentatively TRBD1 (5 bases). This CDR3 spans 16 amino acids. Germline-derived CDR1 and CDR2 are KGHSH and LQKENI. Trimming cost V 5 bases and J 0 bases, with 13 bases left between them. DNA for the CDR3: TGTGCCAGCTCAAATCCCACAGGCGCGAACACCGGGGAGCTGTTTTTT. Translated, it gives CASSNPTGANTGELFF.

This chain links TRBV5-1 with TRBJ2-3; TRBD1 aligns across 7 bases. The V segment lost 2 bases and the J segment 3 bases; nucleotides outside the gene matches: 12. The CDR3 loop spans 17 amino acids. The germline V gene has CDR1 SGHRS and CDR2 YFSETQ. In DNA form, the CDR3 reads TGCGCCAGCAGCTTAGGGGGCGCGTCTACCAAGACAGATACGCAGTATTTT. This encodes CASSLGGASTKTDTQYF.

The chain carries TRBV2 and TRBJ2-5, with TRBD2 matching 7 bases. The CDR3 consists of 15 residues. J was trimmed by 7 bases and V by 4 bases; bases with no gene match: 12. Per germline, CDR1 SNHLY and CDR2 FYNNEI. The CDR3 loop reads CASSGNSRGVGTQYF. The CDR3 coding sequence is TGTGCCAGCAGTGGGAACTCCCGGGGGGTCGGGACCCAGTACTTC.

V usage is TRBV5-6 and J usage is TRBJ1-5; D gene uncertain. The CDR3 sequence is 13 residues long. With 0 bases removed from V and 9 bases from J, the gap between germline ends came to 10 bases. In germline, CDR1 is SGHDT, CDR2 YYEEEE. The chain's CDR3 is CASSLDRTLPQHF. CDR3 nucleotides: TGTGCCAGCAGCTTGGACCGAACGTTGCCCCAGCATTTT.

Comments on this clone: Other DNA sequences from this sample encode an identical CDR3 as well. The chain couples TRBV5-1 to TRBJ2-1; D remains ambiguous. V lost 2 bases and J 7 bases, leaving 7 bases between the germline ends. Germline CDR1 SGHRS, CDR2 YFSETQ. This CDR3 has 12 residues. The CDR3 region has the DNA TGCGCCAGCAGCTTTCAGACAAATGAGCAGTTCTTC. This encodes CASSFQTNEQFF.

The V call is TRBV7-8, the J call TRBJ1-2; the match to TRBD1 covers 9 bases. Germline CDR1 reads SGHVS; CDR2 reads FQNEAQ. This CDR3 has 17 amino acids. V shed 5 bases, J shed 7 bases, and the junction held 17 bases outside the gene matches. CDR3 DNA sequence: TGTGCCAGCAGCCTCAGGAAACGGGACAGGGTAGCAGGTGGCTACACCTTC. It yields the protein CASSLRKRDRVAGGYTF.

This clone was counted a few times. The chain is built from TRBV20-1 and TRBJ2-1, with D hard to call. From germline, CDR1 is DFQATT and CDR2 SNEGSKA (reference sequence). The CDR3 consists of 11 residues. Trimming removed 3 bases at V and 12 bases at J, with 12 bases between. The CDR3 nucleotides read TGCAGTGCTAGTGACGGATACGGGCAGTTCTTC. Translated, it gives CSASDGYGQFF.

The chain carries TRBV7-9 and TRBJ2-1; 8 bases align to TRBD1. The CDR3 has 13 residues. Germline trimming cut 5 bases from V and 9 bases from J; bases unmatched to any gene: 6. Germline V gene data show CDR1 as SEHNR and CDR2 as FQNEAQ (reference sequence). This CDR3 is CASSDKDRGEQFF. The CDR3 bases are TGTGCCAGCAGCGACAAAGACAGGGGTGAGCAGTTCTTC.

The chain has TRBV10-3 and TRBJ1-1; 7 bases line up with TRBD1. The CDR3 length is 15 residues. The V gene's germline CDR1 is ENHRY and CDR2 SYGVKD. Germline trimming cut 6 bases from V and 0 bases from J; bases unmatched to any gene: 7. CDR3 sequence reads: CAIRSQGEMNTEAFF. The CDR3 DNA is TGTGCCATCAGGAGTCAGGGGGAGATGAACACTGAAGCTTTCTTT.

The chain combines TRBV29-1 with TRBJ2-7, with 8 bases lining up with TRBD2. V dropped 3 bases and J dropped 3; count of bases not matched to a gene: 10. This CDR3 is 15 amino acids long. Germline V gene lookup returns CDR1 SQVTM and CDR2 ANQGSEA. In DNA, the CDR3 is TGCAGCGTTGAGGGCGGCGGTAGCGGGATCTACGAGCAGTACTTC. It encodes CSVEGGGSGIYEQYF.

The chain joins TRBV29-1 to TRBJ2-3, with D perhaps given as TRBD1 or TRBD2 (7 bases each). Germline CDR1 and CDR2: SQVTM and ANQGSEA. This CDR3 is 14 amino acids long. Trimming pared 7 bases from V and 4 bases from J, leaving 18 bases between. This chain's CDR3 is CSGGGGGSPDTQYF. The CDR3 bases are TGCAGCGGTGGGGGAGGGGGCTCCCCAGATACGCAGTATTTT.

V usage is TRBV4-2 and J usage is TRBJ1-5; tentative D call: TRBD1 (5 bases). Germline V lookup: CDR1 LGHNA, CDR2 YNFKEQ. V shed 0 bases and J shed 0 bases, with 9 bases lying between them. The CDR3 loop spans 16 amino acids. CDR3 DNA sequence: TGTGCCAGCAGCCAAGAGTCAGGGTATAGCAATCAGCCCCAGCATTTT. Translation gives CASSQESGYSNQPQHF.

This chain uses TRBV5-1 with TRBJ1-1; 10 bases are shared with TRBD1. V dropped 4 bases and J dropped 2; count of bases not matched to a gene: 11. This CDR3 comprises 17 residues. CDR1 SGHRS and CDR2 YFSETQ come from the germline V gene. CDR3 nucleotides: TGCGCCAGCAGCGACCGACAGGGGGCCGGAGGTAACACTGAAGCTTTCTTT. It encodes CASSDRQGAGGNTEAFF.

The chain combines TRBV11-2 with TRBJ2-1; the D is unclear. The V and J ends lost 2 bases and 6 bases respectively, with 14 bases between them. CDR1 and CDR2 from the germline V gene are SGHAT and FQNNGV. CDR3 size: 15 residues. As DNA, the CDR3 is TGTGCCAGCAGCTTACTTCCGGATTACCCCAATGAGCAGTTCTTC. Its translation is CASSLLPDYPNEQFF.

The chain links TRBV28 to TRBJ2-2, with D tentatively TRBD1 (6 bases). The CDR3 has 13 amino acids. The germline V gene encodes CDR1 MDHEN and CDR2 SYDVKM. V lost 7 bases to trimming and J lost 4 bases, with 10 bases between them. The CDR3 loop is CASTRQATGELFF. Written as DNA, the CDR3 is TGTGCCAGCACCCGACAGGCCACCGGGGAGCTGTTTTTT.

This clone was detected a few times. The rearrangement links TRBV4-3 to TRBJ2-1; 14 bases align to TRBD2. CDR3 length: 17 residues. The V and J ends lost 1 base and 6 bases, in that order; junction bases with no gene match: 5. The germline gives CDR1 LGHNA, CDR2 YSLEER. Written as DNA, the CDR3 is TGCGCCAGCAGCCAAGGGGGACTAGCGGGAGCGGGCAATGAGCAGTTCTTC. This codes for CASSQGGLAGAGNEQFF.

V is TRBV7-9 and J is TRBJ2-5; D perhaps matches TRBD2 (5 bases). The length of the CDR3 is 15 residues. Trimming pared 1 base from V and 5 bases from J, leaving 14 bases between. Per germline, CDR1 SEHNR and CDR2 FQNEAQ (reference sequence). CDR3 protein: CASSLESGGLETQYF. The CDR3 bases are TGTGCCAGCAGCTTAGAAAGCGGAGGCCTCGAGACCCAGTACTTC.